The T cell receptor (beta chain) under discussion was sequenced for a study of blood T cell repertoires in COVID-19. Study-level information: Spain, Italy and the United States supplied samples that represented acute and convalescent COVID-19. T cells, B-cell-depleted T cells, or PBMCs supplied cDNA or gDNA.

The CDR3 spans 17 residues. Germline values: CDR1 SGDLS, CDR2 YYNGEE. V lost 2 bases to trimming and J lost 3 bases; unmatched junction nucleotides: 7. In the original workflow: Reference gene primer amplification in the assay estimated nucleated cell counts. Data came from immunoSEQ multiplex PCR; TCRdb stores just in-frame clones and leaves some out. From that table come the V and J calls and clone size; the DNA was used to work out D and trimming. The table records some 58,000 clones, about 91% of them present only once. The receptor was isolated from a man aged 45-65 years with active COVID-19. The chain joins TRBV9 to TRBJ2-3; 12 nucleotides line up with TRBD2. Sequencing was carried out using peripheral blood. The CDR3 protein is CASSVAASGRGTDTQYF. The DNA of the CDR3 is TGTGCCAGCAGCGTTGCGGCTAGCGGGAGGGGTACAGATACGCAGTATTTT.